The clone carrying this T cell receptor beta chain was counted many times. The target antigen is unknown. This entry is derived from a study of post-analysis software for immune sequencing data. Study outcomes and limitations: Comparison of patients with controls showed five TRBV segments more frequent in patients, TRBV5-6, TRBV5-1 and TRBV20-1 among them.

Researchers reported that TCR beta cDNA libraries carried unique molecular identifiers. TCRdb re-analysed the PCR reads in MiXCR, keeping a single row per CDR3 protein. The table lists under 200,000 distinct CDR3 sequences, approximately 30% of them singletons. Per germline, CDR1 SGHDT and CDR2 YYEEEE. The CDR3 consists of 15 residues. Trimming left V 1 base short and J 0 bases short, with 8 bases between. The sequencing input was blood. The source is a girl aged 2 to 17 with multiple sclerosis. This chain links TRBV5-6 with TRBJ2-4; D possibly matches TRBD1 or TRBD2 (5 bases each). Written as DNA, the CDR3 is TGTGCCAGCAGCTTGACCGGGACAGCCAAAAACATTCAGTACTTC. Translated, it gives CASSLTGTAKNIQYF.